Reported below is one T cell receptor (beta chain). Its antigen is still unknown. Per-base quality was not reported, and no clone a single base away is much larger than it. TCRbeta CDR3 regions were amplified from genomic DNA by means of the immunoSEQ Assay, a bias-controlled multiplex PCR. In the paper's pipeline: The number of nucleated cells in each sample was estimated from the amplification of reference gene primers within the assay. To quantify the absolute abundance of each unique TCRbeta CDR3 rearrangement, sequence reads were collapsed and filtered. For each sample, productive Simpson clonality was calculated by taking the square root of Simpson's diversity index across productive rearrangements. Entries here come from immuneACCESS through TCRdb and include only in-frame sequences with V and J called. Some clones fail to appear in such tables; in the studies checked, an unresolved V gene covers under half of the shortfall, and the cause of the remainder is unknown. Clone size and the V and J calls come from that table; the DNA yielded D and trimming. Within this sample are over 300,000 clones, with 70% to 90% of them counted one time only. The top ten constitute approximately 7.9% of the sample.

CDR1 and CDR2 were assigned from the germline V gene as MNHEY and SVGAGI. V loses 5 bases at its end and J loses 6 bases; junction bases beyond the gene matches: 6. The CDR3 goes from the cysteine to the phenylalanine over 14 residues. Only the CDR3 DNA stays, 42 bases, in frame from base 1. Collaborating institutions collected whole blood in K2EDTA tubes following their own protocols. For TCRbeta analysis, collaborator samples were shipped as frozen whole blood, as isolated PBMCs, or as DNA extracted from either sample type. The data stem from a study of blood T cell repertoires in COVID-19 (dated by TCRdb to about 2020). Notes on the research overall: Samples from collaborators originated in the United States, Italy and Spain and spanned both the acute and convalescent phases of COVID-19. A freely available public database, intended as a resource for researchers studying the immune response to SARS-CoV-2, is where the repertoires were released. Nearly every sample came with metadata listing a de-identified subject ID, COVID-19 status, age in years and sex. The dataset comprised deeply sampled blood TCRbeta repertoires from subjects exposed to, actively infected with, or recovered from COVID-19. Where available, HLA class I and class II types were taken from metadata supplied by the sample provider and were not determined by assay-based typing. The samples were drawn from the first 160 participants of the ongoing ImmuneRACE study and from some 1,300 subjects provided by 6 global collaborators. The prospective study material was composed of cDNA or gDNA derived from T cells, B-cell-depleted T cells, or PBMCs.

General findings and caveats noted by the study authors: The quantity of clinical and demographic metadata differed by source and by participant and was supplied without curation.

This chain is built from TRBV6-5 and TRBJ1-2; 10 bases in the middle match TRBD1. The TCR originated in a human donor in a cohort sampled during active COVID-19. Material for sequencing was peripheral blood. This receptor carries the CDR3 CASSPDRGLDGYTF. The nucleotide sequence reads as follows: TGTGCCAGCAGTCCAGACAGGGGGCTGGATGGCTACACCTTC.